A single count supports the clone carrying this T cell receptor beta chain. The data derive from a study of blood T cell repertoires in COVID-19. The V gene lost 0 bases and the J gene lost 6 bases, with 14 bases spanning the gap. Germline loops: CDR1 MNHEY, CDR2 SVGAGI. This CDR3 contains 16 residues. Produced via immunoSEQ multiplex PCR; TCRdb's table is partial and in-frame only. Of roughly 410,000 clones listed, approximately 89% are singletons. The chain joins TRBV6-5 to TRBJ2-2; TRBD1 is a possible D gene (5 bases). Sequencing was done on a sample of peripheral blood. The source is a woman between 55 and 75 years old with COVID-19, enrolled during active disease. This CDR3 is CASSYSGQGRPGELFF. The CDR3 nucleotides are TGTGCCAGCAGTTACTCGGGGCAGGGTCGGCCCGGGGAGCTGTTTTTT.